What follows is one T cell receptor beta chain and its context. What this receptor recognizes is not known. One base away there is no much larger clone; base qualities are not given. Interpreted using the paper, the treatment or condition label stands for: in vitro stimulation with specific CMV peptide epitopes to enrich CMV-specific T cells. This specimen belongs to a study of T cell repertoires in cytomegalovirus infection (dated by TCRdb to about 2019). Notes on the research overall: Peptide stimulations targeted recently identified HLA-C-restricted CMV epitopes, whose presentation resists viral immunomodulation, together with well-studied HLA-B-restricted epitopes. The HLA type of each donor mattered for the analysis, because public TCR beta signatures pointed to carriage of CMV infection along with the matching HLA type.

CDR1 KGHSH and CDR2 LQKENI are derived from the germline V gene. There are 13 amino acids in the CDR3, from cysteine to phenylalanine inclusive. The DNA shown is the 39-base CDR3, in frame from base 1. Cut back by 3 bases and 6 bases, the V and J ends lie 11 bases apart. Sequencer: Illumina HiSeq 1500. TCRdb trimmed public reads at Q25 via fastp, called clones via MiXCR and kept in-frame beta chains. Rows matching on CDR3 protein sequence are summarized as one entry with the most common DNA and genes. The sample includes under 500,000 distinct CDR3 sequences, with 42% observed a single time. The biggest ten clones account for roughly two fifths of the sample. On the study overall, not on this receptor specifically: Cumulative frequency of public TCR beta family members discriminated carriers of CMV infection plus the relevant HLA type in this cohort and an independent roughly 340-donor cohort. The ex vivo response was dominated by HLA-C-restricted CMV-specific TCR beta clonotypes, and the single most frequent clonotype in two of eight donors was supplied by these HLA-C-restricted clonotypes.

The clonotype originates from a human donor in good health (CMV status not recorded). Some clones in this sample may be carry-over from other donors' samples. This material consisted of cultured PBMCs, taken from culture after CMV antigen stimulation. Here the chain combines TRBV18 and TRBJ1-2; matching of 6 bases hints at TRBD1 as the D gene. The base sequence is TGTGCCAGCTCACCCCGGCCAGGGGATGGCTACACCTTC. It encodes CASSPRPGDGYTF.